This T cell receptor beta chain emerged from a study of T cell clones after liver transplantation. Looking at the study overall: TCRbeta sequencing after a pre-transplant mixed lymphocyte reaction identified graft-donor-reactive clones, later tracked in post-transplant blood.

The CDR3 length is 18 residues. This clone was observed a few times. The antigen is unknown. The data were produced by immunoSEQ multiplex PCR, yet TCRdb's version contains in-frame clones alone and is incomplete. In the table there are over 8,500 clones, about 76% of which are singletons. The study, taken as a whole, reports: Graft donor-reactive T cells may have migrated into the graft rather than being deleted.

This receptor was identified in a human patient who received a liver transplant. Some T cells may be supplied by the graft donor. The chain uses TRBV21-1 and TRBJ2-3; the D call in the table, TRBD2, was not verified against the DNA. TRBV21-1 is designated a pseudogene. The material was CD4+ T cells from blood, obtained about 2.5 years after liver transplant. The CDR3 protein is CASSKSGTSGGATDTQYF. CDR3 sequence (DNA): TGTGCCAGCAGCAAATCCGGGACTAGCGGGGGGGCGACAGATACGCAGTATTTT.